The TCR beta chain under discussion was sequenced for a study of T cell responses to AZD1222 COVID-19 vaccine. Generated by immunoSEQ multiplex PCR, the TCRdb table keeps only in-frame clones and is missing some. This table holds more than 95,000 clones, around 90% found once. General study points: Repertoire samples came only from after the peak T cell response. Unmutated variant regions are reportedly targeted by nearly half of spike-specific TCRs.

Germline CDR1 is LGHDT and CDR2 is YNNKEL (reference sequence). CDR3 size: 14 residues. The V gene lost 0 bases and the J gene lost 6 bases, with 11 bases spanning the gap. As concerns this clone: The target antigen is unknown.

The sequence was obtained from an adult in good health. This chain links TRBV3-1 (or the pseudogene TRBV3-2) with TRBJ1-1; D call uncertain. The sequences come from peripheral blood, collected on day 0 of AZD1222 vaccination. CDR3 DNA sequence: TGTGCCAGCAGCCAAGAGCCCGGGAGAGCTGAAGCTTTCTTT. This sequence encodes CASSQEPGRAEAFF.